This TCR beta chain was observed in a study of blood T cell repertoires in COVID-19. The wider study: Samples came from the United States, Italy and Spain, spanning acute and convalescent COVID-19.

Authors' processing steps: Nucleated cell number was recorded as an estimate derived from reference gene primer amplification. Assay used: immunoSEQ multiplex PCR; TCRdb lists only in-frame clones, some missing. V, J and clone size were drawn from that table, and D and trimming were deduced from the DNA. The sample has 210,000 or so clones; about 85% are singletons. The material sequenced was peripheral blood. This TCR was sampled from a woman aged 80 or over with active or convalescent COVID-19.

The CDR3 is CASSYSLGGAYEQYF. The DNA of the CDR3 is TGTGCCAGCAGTTACTCCCTCGGGGGAGCCTACGAGCAGTACTTC. The V call is TRBV6-5, the J call TRBJ2-7; a possible D gene is TRBD2 (6 bases). V gave up 0 bases and J gave up 2 bases, with 11 bases separating them. This CDR3 comprises 15 residues. Germline-derived CDR1 and CDR2 are MNHEY and SVGAGI.